This T cell receptor (beta chain) was found in a study of OX40 agonist ivuxolimab in advanced cancers. General notes on the study: Ivuxolimab was a fully human IgG2 agonistic monoclonal antibody targeting the costimulatory receptor OX40 (CD134). Intravenous ivuxolimab was administered to patients every 2 weeks at six dose levels: 0.01, 0.1, 0.3, 1.5, 3 and 10 mg/kg. Of the approximately 53 patients in dose escalation, around 19 had hepatocellular carcinoma, some 15 had melanoma, 9 had renal cell carcinoma and 9 had head and neck cancer. In the dose-escalation cohort, 82.7% of patients were male, and the mean age was approximately 64 years, with a range of roughly 23 to 85. Patients were allowed to have had prior anti-PD-1, anti-PD-L1 or anti-CTLA-4 therapy, and less than 45% of the dose-escalation patients had previously received checkpoint inhibitors. Three dose-escalation patients achieved partial responses, one with hepatocellular carcinoma and two with cutaneous melanoma. Peripheral TCRbeta sequencing aimed to test whether ivuxolimab altered TCR sequence diversity and caused clonal T-cell expansion. The paper covers the monotherapy dose-escalation part of the phase I ivuxolimab trial, which included N ≈ 50 patients. Broad study findings and their caveats: The antigen specificity of the peripheral T cells that underwent clonal expansion was not determined. In the 0.1-3.0 mg/kg groups, partial responders were among the patients with the lowest normalized peripheral clonal expansion, particularly in CD8+ T cells. Low levels of normalized T-cell clonal expansion were also shown by some nonresponding patients. After ivuxolimab, expanded clones were on average more numerous among CD8+ T cells than among CD4+ T cells. Clonal expansion of both CD4+ and CD8+ blood T cells was observed from baseline to week 6 at doses 0.1 to 3.0 mg/kg.

For this clone: The target of this receptor is not known. Per-base quality was not reported, and no clone a single base away is much larger than it.

For sequencing of the TCRbeta CDR3 region, genomic DNA was extracted from the sorted cells. The immunoSEQ Assay was used for sequencing of TCRbeta CDR3 regions. TCRdb mirrors the immuneACCESS table, restricted to in-frame sequences. Some clones are absent from its copies; in checked studies, under half trace to an unresolved V gene, and the reason for the others is unknown. Within this sample are almost 70,000 clones, with roughly nine tenths of them counted one time only. The ten most abundant clones make up over 3% of the sample. Patients with a history of autoimmune disease or receiving systemic immunosuppression were excluded from the trial. In every dose cohort, peripheral blood was drawn for TCR sequencing at baseline, cycle 4 day 1, and cycle 7 day 1. Samples came from an open-label, multicenter, first-in-human phase I dose-escalation trial of ivuxolimab. Adults with locally advanced or metastatic head and neck squamous cell, hepatocellular, melanoma or renal cell carcinoma were enrolled in the trial. CD4+ and CD8+ T cells were sorted separately from peripheral blood before TCR sequencing.

Sequences MNHEY (CDR1) and SVGAGI (CDR2) are obtained from the germline V gene. The CDR3 has 13 amino acids, counting the end cysteine and phenylalanine. The sequence is cut down to CDR3 DNA, 39 bases in frame from base 1. For this chain, trimming is 2 bases at the V end and 7 bases at the J end, and the number of junction bases without a gene match is 4. This sequence uses TRBV6-5 and TRBJ1-2; TRBD1 fits 7 bases in the junction. The source is an adult with an advanced solid tumor such as melanoma, head and neck, liver or kidney cancer. The sample was CD4+ or CD8+ T cells sorted from blood, taken in a trial of the OX40 agonist ivuxolimab. The CDR3 protein is CASSYGQAAGYTF. The DNA is TGTGCCAGCAGTTACGGACAGGCCGCTGGCTACACCTTC.